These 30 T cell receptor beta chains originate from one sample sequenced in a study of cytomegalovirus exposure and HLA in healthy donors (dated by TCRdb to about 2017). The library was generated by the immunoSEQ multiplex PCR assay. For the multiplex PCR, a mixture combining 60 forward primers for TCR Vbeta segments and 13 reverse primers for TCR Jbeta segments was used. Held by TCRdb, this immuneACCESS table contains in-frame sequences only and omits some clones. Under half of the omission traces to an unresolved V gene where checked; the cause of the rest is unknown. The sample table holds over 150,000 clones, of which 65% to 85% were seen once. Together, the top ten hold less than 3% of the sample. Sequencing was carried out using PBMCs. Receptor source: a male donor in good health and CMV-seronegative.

CDR3: CASSTDSNPYGYTF. The CDR3 coding sequence is TGTGCCAGTAGTACCGACAGTAACCCTTATGGCTACACCTTC. The gene calls are TRBV19 and TRBJ1-2; D perhaps matches TRBD1 (5 bases). The germline V gene encodes CDR1 LNHDA and CDR2 SQIVND (reference sequence). This CDR3 spans 14 amino acids. Trimming took off 4 bases at V and 5 bases at J, with 14 bases between the two ends.

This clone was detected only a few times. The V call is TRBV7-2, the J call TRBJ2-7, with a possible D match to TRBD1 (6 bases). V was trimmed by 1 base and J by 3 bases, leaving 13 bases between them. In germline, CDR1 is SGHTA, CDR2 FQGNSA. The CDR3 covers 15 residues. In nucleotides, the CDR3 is TGTGCCAGCAGCTTAGGTCACAGGGCAAGCTACGAGCAGTACTTC. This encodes CASSLGHRASYEQYF.

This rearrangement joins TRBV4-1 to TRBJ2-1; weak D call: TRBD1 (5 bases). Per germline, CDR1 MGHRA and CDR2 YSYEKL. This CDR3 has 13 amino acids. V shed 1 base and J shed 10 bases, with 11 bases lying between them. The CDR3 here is CASSQVWGEEQFF. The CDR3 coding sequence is TGCGCCAGCAGCCAAGTATGGGGCGAGGAGCAGTTCTTC.

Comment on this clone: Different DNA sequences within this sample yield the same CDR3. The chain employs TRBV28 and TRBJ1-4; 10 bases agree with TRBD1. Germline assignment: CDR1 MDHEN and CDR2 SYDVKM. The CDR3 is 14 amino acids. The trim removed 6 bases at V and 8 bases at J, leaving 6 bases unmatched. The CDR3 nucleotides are TGTGCCAGCAGCTTCGACAGGGGGCGAGAAAAACTGTTTTTT. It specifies CASSFDRGREKLFF. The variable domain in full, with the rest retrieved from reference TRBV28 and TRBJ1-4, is DVKVTQSSRYLVKRTGEKVFLECVQDMDHENMFWYRQDPGLGLRLIYFSYDVKMKEKGDIPEGYSVSREKKERFSLILESASTNQTSMYLCASSFDRGREKLFFGSGTQLSVL.

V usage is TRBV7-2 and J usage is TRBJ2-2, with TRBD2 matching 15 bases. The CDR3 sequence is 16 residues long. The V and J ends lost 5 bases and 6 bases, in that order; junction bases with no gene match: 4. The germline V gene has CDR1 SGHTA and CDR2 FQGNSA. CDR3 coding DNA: TGTGCCAGCAGCCCTAGGACTAGCGGGGGGGCCGGGGAGCTGTTTTTT. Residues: CASSPRTSGGAGELFF.

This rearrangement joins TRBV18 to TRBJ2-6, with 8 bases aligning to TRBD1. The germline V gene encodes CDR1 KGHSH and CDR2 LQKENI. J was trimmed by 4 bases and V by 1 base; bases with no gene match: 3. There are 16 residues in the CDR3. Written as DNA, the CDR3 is TGTGCCAGCTCACCACGACAGGGGACCGGGGCCAACGTCCTGACTTTC. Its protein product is CASSPRQGTGANVLTF.

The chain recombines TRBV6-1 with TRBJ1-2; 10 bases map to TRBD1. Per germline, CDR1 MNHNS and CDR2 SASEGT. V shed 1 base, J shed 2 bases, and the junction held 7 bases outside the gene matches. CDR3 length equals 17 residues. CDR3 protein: CASSEGPPGQGNYGYTF. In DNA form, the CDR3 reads TGTGCCAGCAGTGAAGGTCCCCCGGGACAGGGGAACTATGGCTACACCTTC.

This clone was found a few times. Here the CDR3 DNA reads TGCGCCAGCAGCCCGACGTGGGGGCACAATGAGCAGTTCTTC. Amino acids: CASSPTWGHNEQFF. V is TRBV5-1 and J is TRBJ2-1; TRBD1 is a possible D gene (6 bases). Germline CDR1 is SGHRS and CDR2 is YFSETQ. V lost 4 bases to trimming and J lost 5 bases, with 13 bases between them. CDR3 length: 14 amino acids.

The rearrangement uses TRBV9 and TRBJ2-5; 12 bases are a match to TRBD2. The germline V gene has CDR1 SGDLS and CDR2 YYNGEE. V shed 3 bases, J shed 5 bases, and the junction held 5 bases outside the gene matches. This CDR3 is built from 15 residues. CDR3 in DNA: TGTGCCAGCAGCGCTAGCGGGAGGGCCTCTGAGACCCAGTACTTC. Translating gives CASSASGRASETQYF.

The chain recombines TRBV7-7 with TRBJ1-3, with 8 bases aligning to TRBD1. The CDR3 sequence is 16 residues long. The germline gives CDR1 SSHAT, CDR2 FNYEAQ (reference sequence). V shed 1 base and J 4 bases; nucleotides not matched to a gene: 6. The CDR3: CASSLGRTGSGNTIYF. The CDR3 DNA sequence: TGTGCCAGCAGCTTAGGTAGGACAGGGTCCGGAAACACCATATATTTT.

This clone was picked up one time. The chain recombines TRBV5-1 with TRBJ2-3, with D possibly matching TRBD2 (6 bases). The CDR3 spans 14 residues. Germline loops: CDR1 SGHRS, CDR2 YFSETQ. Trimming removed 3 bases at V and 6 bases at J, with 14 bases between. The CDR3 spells CASSSSGTDDTQYF. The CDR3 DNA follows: TGCGCCAGCAGCTCCTCCGGGACTGACGATACGCAGTATTTT.

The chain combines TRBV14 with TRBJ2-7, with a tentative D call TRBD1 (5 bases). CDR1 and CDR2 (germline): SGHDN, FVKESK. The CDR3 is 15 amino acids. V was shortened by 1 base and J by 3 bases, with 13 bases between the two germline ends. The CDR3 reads CASSQGPKGFYEQYF. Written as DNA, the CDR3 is TGTGCCAGCAGCCAAGGGCCTAAGGGGTTCTACGAGCAGTACTTC.

The CDR3 DNA reads TGTGCCAGCAGCCAACGATTTCAGACTACAGGGATGTGGAAGGTGAACACTGAAGCTTTCTTT. Residues: CASSQRFQTTGMWKVNTEAFF. The chain combines TRBV14 with TRBJ1-1; D is possibly TRBD1 (6 bases). Germline-derived CDR1 and CDR2 are SGHDN and FVKESK. The CDR3 length is 21 residues. Trimming took 2 bases from V and 0 from J, leaving 28 bases between them.

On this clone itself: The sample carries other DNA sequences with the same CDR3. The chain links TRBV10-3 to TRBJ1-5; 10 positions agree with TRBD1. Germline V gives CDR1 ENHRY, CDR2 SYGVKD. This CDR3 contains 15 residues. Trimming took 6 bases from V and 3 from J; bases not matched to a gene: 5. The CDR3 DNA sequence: TGTGCCATCAGCCCGGGACAGGGGAACAATCAGCCCCAGCATTTT. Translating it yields CAISPGQGNNQPQHF.

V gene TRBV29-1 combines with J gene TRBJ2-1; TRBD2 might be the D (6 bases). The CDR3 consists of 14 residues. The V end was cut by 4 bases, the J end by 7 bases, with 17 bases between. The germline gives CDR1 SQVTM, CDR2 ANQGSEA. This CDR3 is CSVVWAMEGNEQFF. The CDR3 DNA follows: TGCAGCGTTGTTTGGGCGATGGAGGGGAATGAGCAGTTCTTC.

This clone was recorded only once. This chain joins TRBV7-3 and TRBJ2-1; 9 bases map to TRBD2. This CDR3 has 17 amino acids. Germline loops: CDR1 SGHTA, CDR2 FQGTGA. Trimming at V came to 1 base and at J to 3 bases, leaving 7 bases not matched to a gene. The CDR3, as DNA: TGTGCCAGCAGCTTAATAGCGGCGGGAGGGGGCTACAATGAGCAGTTCTTC. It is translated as CASSLIAAGGGYNEQFF.

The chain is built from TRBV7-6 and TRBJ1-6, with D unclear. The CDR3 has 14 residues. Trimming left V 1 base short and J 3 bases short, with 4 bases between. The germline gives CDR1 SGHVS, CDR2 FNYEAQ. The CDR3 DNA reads TGTGCCAGCAGCTTAGGGAGCTATAATTCACCCCTCCACTTT. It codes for CASSLGSYNSPLHF.

CDR3 region: CASSLDGQGNGYTF. CDR3 nucleotide sequence: TGTGCCAGCAGCTTAGATGGACAGGGAAATGGCTACACCTTC. V and J are TRBV7-2 and TRBJ1-2, with 8 bases matching TRBD1. Germline V gene lookup returns CDR1 SGHTA and CDR2 FQGNSA. Trimming removed 1 base from V and 6 bases from J; junction bases left unmatched: 4. The CDR3 is 14 amino acids.

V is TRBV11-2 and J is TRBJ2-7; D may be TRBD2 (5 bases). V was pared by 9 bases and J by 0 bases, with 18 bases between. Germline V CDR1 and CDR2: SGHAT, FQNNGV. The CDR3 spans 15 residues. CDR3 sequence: CASRRSGRPSYEQYF. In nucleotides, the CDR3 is TGTGCCAGTCGGAGGTCTGGCCGACCCTCCTACGAGCAGTACTTC.

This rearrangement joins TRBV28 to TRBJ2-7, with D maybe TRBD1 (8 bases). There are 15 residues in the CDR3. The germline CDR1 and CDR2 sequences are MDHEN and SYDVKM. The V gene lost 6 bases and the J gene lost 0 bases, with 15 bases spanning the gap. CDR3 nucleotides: TGTGCCAGCAGGGGAACAGGGGGGGGCTCCTACGAGCAGTACTTC. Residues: CASRGTGGGSYEQYF. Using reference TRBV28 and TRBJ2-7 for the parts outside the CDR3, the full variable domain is DVKVTQSSRYLVKRTGEKVFLECVQDMDHENMFWYRQDPGLGLRLIYFSYDVKMKEKGDIPEGYSVSREKKERFSLILESASTNQTSMYLCASRGTGGGSYEQYFGPGTRLTVT.

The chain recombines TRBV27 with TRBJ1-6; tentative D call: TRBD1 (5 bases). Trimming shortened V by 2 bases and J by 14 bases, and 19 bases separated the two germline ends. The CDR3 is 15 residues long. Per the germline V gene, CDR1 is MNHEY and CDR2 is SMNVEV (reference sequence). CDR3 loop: CASSLGTRGTRALHF. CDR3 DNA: TGTGCCAGCAGTTTAGGCACTCGGGGGACCCGAGCCCTCCACTTT.

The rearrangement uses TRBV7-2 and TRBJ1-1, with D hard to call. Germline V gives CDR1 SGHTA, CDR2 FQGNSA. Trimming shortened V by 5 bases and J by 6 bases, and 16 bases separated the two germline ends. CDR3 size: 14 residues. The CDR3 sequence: CASSPRLETAEAFF. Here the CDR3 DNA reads TGTGCCAGCAGCCCCCGACTGGAAACCGCTGAAGCTTTCTTT.

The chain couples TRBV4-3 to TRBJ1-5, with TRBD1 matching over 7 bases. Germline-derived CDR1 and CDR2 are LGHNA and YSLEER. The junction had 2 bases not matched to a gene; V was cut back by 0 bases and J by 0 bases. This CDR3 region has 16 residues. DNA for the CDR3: TGCGCCAGCAGCCAAGATCAGGGGGATAGCAATCAGCCCCAGCATTTT. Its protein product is CASSQDQGDSNQPQHF.

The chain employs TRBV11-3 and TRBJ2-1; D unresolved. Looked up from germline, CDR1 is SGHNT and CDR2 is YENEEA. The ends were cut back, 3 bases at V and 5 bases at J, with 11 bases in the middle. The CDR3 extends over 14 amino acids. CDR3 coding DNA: TGTGCCAGCAGCTTCGCTGGGCTTAACAATGAGCAGTTCTTC. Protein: CASSFAGLNNEQFF.

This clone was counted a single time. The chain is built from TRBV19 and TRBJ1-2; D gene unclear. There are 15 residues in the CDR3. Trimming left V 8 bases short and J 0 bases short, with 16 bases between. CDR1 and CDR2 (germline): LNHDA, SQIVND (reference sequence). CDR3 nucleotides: TGTGCCAGTCTCCTATTGGGAGGCGCTAACTATGGCTACACCTTC. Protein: CASLLLGGANYGYTF.

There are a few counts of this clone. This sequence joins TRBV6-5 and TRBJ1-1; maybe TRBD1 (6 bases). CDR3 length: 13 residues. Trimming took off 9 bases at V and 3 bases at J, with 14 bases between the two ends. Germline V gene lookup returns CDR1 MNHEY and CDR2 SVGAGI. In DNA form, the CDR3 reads TGTGCCAGTCGGGACACCGAGTACACTGAAGCTTTCTTT. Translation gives CASRDTEYTEAFF.

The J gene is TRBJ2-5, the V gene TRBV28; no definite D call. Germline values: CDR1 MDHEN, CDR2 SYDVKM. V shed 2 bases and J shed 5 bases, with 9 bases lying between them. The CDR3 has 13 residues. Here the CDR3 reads CASSLTRAETQYF. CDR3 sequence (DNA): TGTGCCAGCAGTTTAACCCGAGCTGAGACCCAGTACTTC.

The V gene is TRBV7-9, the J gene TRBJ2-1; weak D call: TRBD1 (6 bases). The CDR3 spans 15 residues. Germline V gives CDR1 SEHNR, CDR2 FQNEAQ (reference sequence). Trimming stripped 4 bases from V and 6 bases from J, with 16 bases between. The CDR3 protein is CASSSGQTRPNEQFF. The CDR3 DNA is TGTGCCAGCAGCTCGGGACAAACACGCCCCAATGAGCAGTTCTTC.

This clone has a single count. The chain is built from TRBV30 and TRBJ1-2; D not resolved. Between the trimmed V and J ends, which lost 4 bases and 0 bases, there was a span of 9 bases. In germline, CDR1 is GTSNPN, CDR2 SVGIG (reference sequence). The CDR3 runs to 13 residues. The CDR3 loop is CAWTGGPNYGYTF. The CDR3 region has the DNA TGTGCCTGGACCGGCGGCCCTAACTATGGCTACACCTTC.

CDR3 loop: CASSLAGGVYNEQFF. The CDR3 region has the DNA TGTGCCAGCAGCTTAGCGGGGGGGGTGTACAATGAGCAGTTCTTC. The V and J genes are TRBV7-2 and TRBJ2-1, with 7 bases identical to TRBD2. This CDR3 has 15 residues. Germline CDR1 SGHTA, CDR2 FQGNSA. The J segment lost 4 bases and the V segment lost 0 bases, leaving 3 bases of the junction unmatched.